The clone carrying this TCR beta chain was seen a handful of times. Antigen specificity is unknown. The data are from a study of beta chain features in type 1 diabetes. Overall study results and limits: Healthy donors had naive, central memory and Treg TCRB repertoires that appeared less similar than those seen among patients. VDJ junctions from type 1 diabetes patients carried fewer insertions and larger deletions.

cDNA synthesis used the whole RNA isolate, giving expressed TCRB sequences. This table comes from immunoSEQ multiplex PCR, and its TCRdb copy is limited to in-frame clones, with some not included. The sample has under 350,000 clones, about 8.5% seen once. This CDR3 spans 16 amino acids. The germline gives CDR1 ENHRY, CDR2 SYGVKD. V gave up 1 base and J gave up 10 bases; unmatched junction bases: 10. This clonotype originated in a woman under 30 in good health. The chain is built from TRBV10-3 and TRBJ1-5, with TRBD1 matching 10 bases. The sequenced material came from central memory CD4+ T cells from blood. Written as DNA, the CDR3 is TGTGCCATCAGTGAGTATTTTCCCGGGACAGGGGATCCCCAGCATTTT. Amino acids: CAISEYFPGTGDPQHF.